The subject of this entry is one TCR beta chain. Profiled with immunoSEQ multiplex PCR; TCRdb holds only in-frame clones, not every one. The sample includes hundreds of thousands of clones, approximately 84% of them seen just once. Germline-derived CDR1 and CDR2 are MNHEY and SVGAGI. This CDR3 has 14 amino acids. Trimming at V came to 7 bases and at J to 6 bases, leaving 7 bases not matched to a gene. This entry is derived from a study of blood T cell repertoires in COVID-19. The sequenced sample was peripheral blood. This chain uses TRBV6-5 with TRBJ1-1; TRBD1 matches at 11 bases. The TCR sequence derives from a man aged 40-49 years with acute or convalescent COVID-19. CDR3 sequence: CASMMDRGLAEAFF. The CDR3 DNA sequence: TGTGCCAGCATGATGGACAGGGGGCTGGCTGAAGCTTTCTTT.